Given below is one TCR beta chain in context. This sample stems from a study of blood T cell repertoires in COVID-19. In the study overall: Material from acute and convalescent COVID-19 was sourced from the United States, Italy and Spain. From T cells, B-cell-depleted T cells, or PBMCs came the material, which was cDNA or gDNA.

The CDR3 runs 13 residues. Germline V gives CDR1 SNHLY, CDR2 FYNNEI. Trimming took 3 bases from V and 0 from J, leaving 5 bases between them. Original processing methods: Estimated nucleated cell counts came from reference gene primer amplification. TCRdb keeps only in-frame clones here, not all; method: immunoSEQ multiplex PCR. Clone size and V and J calls were adopted from that table, with D and trimming inferred from the DNA. In the table there are around 190,000 clones, roughly 87% of which are singletons. Sequencing input: peripheral blood. The V call is TRBV2, the J call TRBJ1-1; unclear D gene. The receptor was derived from a man between 18 and 29 years old who had recovered from COVID-19. The CDR3 region is CASSEQVNTEAFF. In DNA form, the CDR3 reads TGTGCCAGCAGTGAGCAGGTGAACACTGAAGCTTTCTTT.